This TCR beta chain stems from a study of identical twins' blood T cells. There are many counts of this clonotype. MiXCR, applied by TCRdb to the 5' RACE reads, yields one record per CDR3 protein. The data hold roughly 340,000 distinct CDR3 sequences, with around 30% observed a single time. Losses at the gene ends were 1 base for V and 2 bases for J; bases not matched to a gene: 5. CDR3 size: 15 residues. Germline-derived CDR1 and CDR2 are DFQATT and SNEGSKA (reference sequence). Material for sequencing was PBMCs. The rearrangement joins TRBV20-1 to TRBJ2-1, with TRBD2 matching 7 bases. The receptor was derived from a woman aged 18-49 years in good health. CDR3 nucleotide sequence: TGCAGTGCTAGAGGGGAGGGAGCAGCCTACAATGAGCAGTTCTTC. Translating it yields CSARGEGAAYNEQFF.